This T cell receptor (beta chain) came from a study of chemoradiotherapy in HPV16-positive cancers (dated by TCRdb to between 2020 and 2023). For the wider study: Candidate HPV-specific T-cell clones and common TCR motifs were defined by functional T-cell assays performed on cells from a couple of HPV16-positive patients. Whether T-cell immunity against the HPV oncoproteins E6 and E7 changes during chemoradiotherapy and whether survival is affected by this immunity were examined in the study. The candidate HPV-specific TCRs and motifs were then tracked in TCR repertoires from around 93 patients with HPV-related cancers.

The library came from the immunoSEQ multiplex PCR assay. The clones in this table, taken by TCRdb from immuneACCESS, are in-frame only. Not every clone is retained; where verified, under half of the shortfall comes from an unresolved V gene, and the cause of the rest is unknown. For this sample there are about 3,500 clones; approximately 85% appear just once. The ten largest clones take up 7% to 10% of the sample. Findings and caveats that apply to the study as a whole: The functional definition of HPV-specific T cells was derived from only two HPV16-positive patients, and the survival association was reported for HPV16-positive patients. Expansion of candidate HPV-specific clones and E7-related TCR motifs was observed in the tumor microenvironment during treatment, whereas no such expansion was observed for non-HPV-specific T cells. Among HPV16-positive patients, expansion of HPV-responsive T cells during chemoradiotherapy was associated with better recurrence-free survival.

In regard to this clone: The target of this receptor is not known. No much larger clone exists at a distance of one base, and base qualities are not known.

Repertoires were sampled multiple times during chemoradiotherapy, which allowed clonal expansion in the tumor microenvironment to be followed. Unmatched junction bases come to 5, with V trimmed by 5 bases and J by 8 bases. The germline V gene supplies CDR1 MNHEY and CDR2 SVGAGI. CDR3 length: 13 amino acids, cysteine to phenylalanine. Only the CDR3 part of the read is kept: 39 bases, read in frame from the first base. The V gene is TRBV6-5 and the J gene is TRBJ1-4; TRBD1 fits 7 bases in the junction. This receptor was identified in a human donor with HPV-associated anogenital cancer. The input for sequencing was tumor tissue, taken from a patient who underwent chemoradiotherapy. The DNA sequence is as follows: TGTGCCAGCAGTGTAGGGACAGCCGAAAAACTGTTTTTT. Translation gives CASSVGTAEKLFF.